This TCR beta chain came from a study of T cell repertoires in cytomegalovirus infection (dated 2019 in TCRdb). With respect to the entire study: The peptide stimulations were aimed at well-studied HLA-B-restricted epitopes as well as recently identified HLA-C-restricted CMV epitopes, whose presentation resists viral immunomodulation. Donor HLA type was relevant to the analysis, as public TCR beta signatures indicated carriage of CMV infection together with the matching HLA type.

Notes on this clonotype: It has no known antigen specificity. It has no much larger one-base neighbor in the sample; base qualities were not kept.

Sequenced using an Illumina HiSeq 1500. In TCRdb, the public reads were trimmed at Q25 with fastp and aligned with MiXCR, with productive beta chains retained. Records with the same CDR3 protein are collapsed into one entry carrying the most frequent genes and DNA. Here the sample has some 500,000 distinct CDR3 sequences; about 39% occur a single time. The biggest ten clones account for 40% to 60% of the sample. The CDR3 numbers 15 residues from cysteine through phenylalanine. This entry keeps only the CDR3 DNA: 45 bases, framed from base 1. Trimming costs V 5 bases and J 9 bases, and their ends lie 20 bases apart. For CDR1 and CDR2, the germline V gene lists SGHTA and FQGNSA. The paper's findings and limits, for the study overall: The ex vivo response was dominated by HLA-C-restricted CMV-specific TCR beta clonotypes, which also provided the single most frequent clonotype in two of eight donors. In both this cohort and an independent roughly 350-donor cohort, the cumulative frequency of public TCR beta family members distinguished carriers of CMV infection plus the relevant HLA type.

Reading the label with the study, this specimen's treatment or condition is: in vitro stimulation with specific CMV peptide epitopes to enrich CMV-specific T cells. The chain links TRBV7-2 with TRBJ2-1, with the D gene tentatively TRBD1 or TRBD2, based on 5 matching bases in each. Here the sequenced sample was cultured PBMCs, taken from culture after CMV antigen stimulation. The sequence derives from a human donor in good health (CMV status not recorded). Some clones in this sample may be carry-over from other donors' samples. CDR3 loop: CASSLLVTVRGEQFF. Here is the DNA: TGTGCCAGCAGCCTCCTCGTGACAGTCCGGGGTGAGCAGTTCTTC.